This entry lists 20 T cell receptor beta chains sequenced from one sample in a study of blood T cell repertoires in COVID-19. Profiled with immunoSEQ multiplex PCR; TCRdb holds only in-frame clones, not every one. Altogether 100,000 to 150,000 clones are present, approximately 85% being singletons, with the ten largest covering approximately 18%. Source material: peripheral blood. These receptors all come from a man aged 30 to 45 with COVID-19, enrolled during active disease.

The rearrangement joins TRBV29-1 to TRBJ2-3; 7 nucleotides agree with TRBD2. The CDR3 spans 16 residues. V was pared by 4 bases and J by 3 bases, with 13 bases of the junction left unmatched. The germline gives CDR1 SQVTM, CDR2 ANQGSEA. The CDR3 spells CSVAGLGEGRTDTQYF. The CDR3 DNA sequence: TGCAGCGTTGCCGGTCTAGGGGAGGGCCGGACAGATACGCAGTATTTT.

This clone has more than one count but fewer than ten. Here the CDR3 reads CASSLSHRTNEKLFF. CDR3 coding DNA: TGTGCCAGCAGTTTGTCACACCGAACTAATGAAAAACTGTTTTTT. V gene TRBV11-2 combines with J gene TRBJ1-4; unclear D gene. Trimming took 6 bases from V and 1 from J, leaving 12 bases between them. CDR1 SGHAT and CDR2 FQNNGV come from the germline V gene. This CDR3 region has 15 residues.

The chain recombines TRBV6-5 with TRBJ2-7; 14 bases are shared with TRBD2. After removal of 7 bases from V and 10 bases from J, the junction contained 6 bases not matched to a gene. Looked up from germline, CDR1 is MNHEY and CDR2 is SVGAGI. The CDR3 has 13 amino acids. CDR3 sequence reads: CASNRLAGGYQYF. The CDR3 DNA reads TGTGCCAGCAATCGACTAGCGGGAGGGTACCAGTACTTC.

To note about this clone: This sample includes further DNA sequences coding for the same CDR3. This CDR3 reads CASSEAGENTEAFF. The CDR3 nucleotides are TGTGCCAGCAGTGAGGCAGGGGAGAACACTGAAGCTTTCTTT. The chain links TRBV6-1 to TRBJ1-1; a possible D gene is TRBD1 (6 bases). The CDR3 totals 14 residues. V was shortened by 3 bases and J by 1 base, with 9 bases between the two germline ends. The germline V gene has CDR1 MNHNS and CDR2 SASEGT.

This clone was observed once. The V and J genes are TRBV28 and TRBJ2-1; D is unresolved. The length of the CDR3 is 15 residues. V was pared by 5 bases and J by 0 bases, with 11 bases between. Germline assignment: CDR1 MDHEN and CDR2 SYDVKM. The CDR3 loop is CASSAVILSYNEQFF. The CDR3 DNA follows: TGTGCCAGCAGTGCGGTCATCCTCTCCTACAATGAGCAGTTCTTC. Drawing the rest from reference TRBV28 and TRBJ2-1, the complete variable domain is DVKVTQSSRYLVKRTGEKVFLECVQDMDHENMFWYRQDPGLGLRLIYFSYDVKMKEKGDIPEGYSVSREKKERFSLILESASTNQTSMYLCASSAVILSYNEQFFGPGTRLTVL.

The V and J genes are TRBV5-1 and TRBJ1-1; 8 positions match TRBD1. CDR1 SGHRS and CDR2 YFSETQ come from the germline V gene. The CDR3 spans 13 residues. The V gene end was trimmed by 7 bases and the J gene end by 1 base; junction bases not matched to a gene: 3. CDR3 residues: CASWGTGNTEAFF. CDR3 in DNA: TGCGCCAGCTGGGGGACAGGGAACACTGAAGCTTTCTTT.

The rearrangement uses TRBV18 and TRBJ1-6; 8 bases are shared with TRBD1. This CDR3 contains 16 residues. Germline values: CDR1 KGHSH, CDR2 LQKENI. V lost 4 bases and J lost 5; bases outside the gene matches: 7. Here the CDR3 DNA reads TGTGCCAGCTCACTTCGGACAGGGAGGGATAATTCACCCCTCCACTTT. Protein: CASSLRTGRDNSPLHF.

The gene calls are TRBV9 and TRBJ2-7; tentative D call: TRBD1 (5 bases). The V end was cut by 0 bases, the J end by 5 bases, with 12 bases between. The CDR3 is 14 residues long. The germline gives CDR1 SGDLS, CDR2 YYNGEE. The CDR3 region is CASSVAPGADEQYF. CDR3 DNA sequence: TGTGCCAGCAGCGTAGCTCCTGGGGCGGACGAGCAGTACTTC.

The CDR3 bases are TGTGCCTGGAGTCATAGACTTACGCCGGAGACCCAGTACTTC. This translates into CAWSHRLTPETQYF. This chain connects TRBV30 to TRBJ2-5; D remains unclear. The CDR3 covers 14 residues. Germline V gene data show CDR1 as GTSNPN and CDR2 as SVGIG (reference sequence). Trimming took off 2 bases at V and 5 bases at J, with 15 bases between the two ends.

The chain recombines TRBV2 with TRBJ1-5; tentative D call: TRBD1 (5 bases). Germline V gene lookup returns CDR1 SNHLY and CDR2 FYNNEI. The CDR3 loop spans 16 amino acids. V shed 1 base and J shed 4 bases, with 14 bases lying between them. The CDR3 protein is CASSEEGQAANQPQHF. The CDR3 region has the DNA TGTGCCAGCAGTGAAGAGGGGCAGGCGGCAAATCAGCCCCAGCATTTT.

This chain connects TRBV5-1 to TRBJ1-5; D may be TRBD1 (5 bases). The V and J ends lost 2 bases and 2 bases respectively, with 14 bases between them. Per the germline V gene, CDR1 is SGHRS and CDR2 is YFSETQ. The CDR3 consists of 16 residues. The CDR3 nucleotides are TGCGCCAGCAGCTTTGGGGCCCTCGGAGGCAATCAGCCCCAGCATTTT. Its translation is CASSFGALGGNQPQHF.

The rearrangement joins TRBV5-6 to TRBJ1-2; 7 nucleotides line up with TRBD1. Looked up from germline, CDR1 is SGHDT and CDR2 is YYEEEE. Unmatched junction bases numbered 13, after V lost 3 bases and J lost 5 bases. The CDR3 is 16 residues long. The CDR3 DNA reads TGTGCCAGCAGCTCCCGGGACAGCCTATCTTGGTATGGCTACACCTTC. Amino acid sequence: CASSSRDSLSWYGYTF.

The CDR3 is CASSPGQGVTEAFF. The CDR3 coding sequence is TGTGCCAGTAGCCCGGGACAGGGGGTTACTGAAGCTTTCTTT. This chain connects TRBV19 to TRBJ1-1; TRBD1 matches at 11 bases. V was pared by 6 bases and J by 5 bases, with 5 bases of the junction left unmatched. CDR3 length: 14 amino acids. The germline gives CDR1 LNHDA, CDR2 SQIVND (reference sequence).

This chain connects TRBV27 to TRBJ1-5, with D unclear. CDR1 and CDR2 (germline): MNHEY, SMNVEV (reference sequence). V dropped 4 bases and J dropped 4 bases, with 17 bases sitting between them. There are 16 residues in the CDR3. CDR3 amino acids: CASSSGNDPPNQPQHF. The CDR3 DNA follows: TGTGCCAGCAGTTCGGGGAACGATCCGCCAAATCAGCCCCAGCATTTT.

This chain connects TRBV18 to TRBJ1-1; TRBD1 might be the D (5 bases). Between the trimmed V and J ends, which lost 3 bases and 7 bases, there was a span of 12 bases. This CDR3 contains 13 residues. Germline V CDR1 and CDR2: KGHSH, LQKENI. The CDR3 reads CASSPTLQGEAFF. For the CDR3, the DNA is TGTGCCAGCTCACCGACTCTTCAGGGTGAAGCTTTCTTT.

This clone was counted between two and nine times. The CDR3 DNA reads TGCAGTGCTAGTAGGATAGCGAGCTCCTACAATGAGCAGTTCTTC. This codes for CSASRIASSYNEQFF. This chain joins TRBV20-1 and TRBJ2-1, with a weak D call TRBD2 (5 bases). In germline, CDR1 is DFQATT, CDR2 SNEGSKA (reference sequence). The V and J ends lost 3 bases and 0 bases respectively, with 12 bases between them. This CDR3 is 15 amino acids long.

The chain has TRBV6-5 and TRBJ1-2, with D unresolved. V lost 7 bases, J lost 8 bases, and 23 bases lay in between. This CDR3 has 15 amino acids. The germline V gene has CDR1 MNHEY and CDR2 SVGAGI. The CDR3 loop is CASTPIGGGLGGYTF. The CDR3, as DNA: TGTGCCAGCACCCCAATCGGCGGCGGACTTGGGGGCTACACCTTC.

This rearrangement joins TRBV23-1 to TRBJ1-1; D may be TRBD1 (5 bases). TRBV23-1 is an ORF, and what it does is uncertain. The CDR3 is 15 residues long. Deletions cut 4 bases from V and 3 bases from J, with 15 bases between. The CDR3 sequence is CASSPAGPPDTEAFF. The CDR3, as DNA: TGCGCCAGCAGTCCAGCAGGGCCACCAGACACTGAAGCTTTCTTT.

The rearrangement uses TRBV9 and TRBJ1-2; no firm D call. V lost 4 bases, J lost 5 bases, and 15 bases lay in between. This CDR3 is built from 14 residues. The germline V gene has CDR1 SGDLS and CDR2 YYNGEE. The DNA for the CDR3 is TGTGCCAGCAGCTCTCAGACTTCAAGTTATGGCTACACCTTC. It specifies CASSSQTSSYGYTF.

J is TRBJ2-2 and V is TRBV6-5; no clear D gene. Between the trimmed V and J ends, which lost 0 bases and 4 bases, there was a span of 12 bases. CDR1 and CDR2 (germline): MNHEY, SVGAGI. This CDR3 is 16 amino acids long. In DNA, the CDR3 is TGTGCCAGCAGTTACTCGAGTGGGCTTCGCACCGGGGAGCTGTTTTTT. Its translation is CASSYSSGLRTGELFF.